Reported below is one T cell receptor beta chain. The antigen is unknown. Data came from immunoSEQ multiplex PCR; TCRdb stores just in-frame clones and leaves some out. Among approximately 190,000 clones listed, almost 95% were seen once. This specimen belongs to a study of T cell responses to AZD1222 COVID-19 vaccine. The study's findings and limits: Sampling that yielded the repertoires occurred only after the peak T cell response.

Germline loops: CDR1 SGHTA, CDR2 FQGNSA. The V end was cut by 4 bases, the J end by 0 bases, with 16 bases between. CDR3 length: 17 residues. Source: peripheral blood, taken on day 0 of AZD1222 vaccination. This sequence joins TRBV7-2 and TRBJ2-4; D is perhaps TRBD2 (6 bases). The TCR comes from an adult in good health. CDR3 amino acids: CASSSHGGSLAKNIQYF. The CDR3 nucleotides are TGTGCCAGCAGCTCCCATGGGGGGAGCTTAGCCAAAAACATTCAGTACTTC. Full variable domain (remainder filled in from reference TRBV7-2 and TRBJ2-4): GAGVSQSPSNKVTEKGKDVELRCDPISGHTALYWYRQSLGQGLEFLIYFQGNSAPDKSGLPSDRFSAERTGGSVSTLTIQRTQQEDSAVYLCASSSHGGSLAKNIQYFGAGTRLSVL.